This T cell receptor (beta chain) was sequenced in a study of beta chain features in type 1 diabetes. Study information: Across all samples, 100 million to 130 million sorted cells were examined.

The trim removed 6 bases at V and 7 bases at J, leaving 4 bases unmatched. Germline V gene sequence: CDR1 MNHNY, CDR2 SVGAGI (reference sequence). This CDR3 region has 14 residues. General observations from the study: There was a moderate but significant shortening of TCRB CDR3s in all four CD4+ subsets of Type 1 diabetes patients. PCR might pick shorter templates more often, in the same way for patients and controls.

Sequenced material consisted of expressed TCRB transcripts (all of the isolated RNA was reverse transcribed). The method was immunoSEQ multiplex PCR; TCRdb's version includes in-frame clones alone and lacks a portion of them. The sample contains approximately 300,000 clones, approximately 9.9% of which appear only once. Concerning this clone: What it binds is unknown.

Markers CD45RO/CCR7/CD25/CD127/CD95/CD27 served to sort CD4+ naive, central memory, regulatory and stem cell-like memory cells. This TCR was recovered from a woman in her thirties in good health. The sample consisted of naive CD4+ T cells from blood. The gene calls are TRBV6-6 and TRBJ2-1; TRBD2 aligns across 12 bases. CDR3 sequence (DNA): TGTGCCAGCAGCCGCGGACTAGCGGGGAATGAGCAGTTCTTC. It is translated as CASSRGLAGNEQFF.